These 4 T cell receptor beta chains share one sample of origin, sequenced in a study of blood T cell repertoires in COVID-19. Libraries were prepared by immunoSEQ multiplex PCR; TCRdb keeps only in-frame clonotypes and omits some of them. The sample yields 150,000 to 200,000 clones, just over 85% seen once. The source material was peripheral blood. These receptors were taken from a man in his fifties or sixties with acute or convalescent COVID-19.

The chain combines TRBV28 with TRBJ2-5; TRBD2 might be the D (5 bases). The CDR3 loop spans 13 amino acids. Trimming removed 2 bases at V and 5 bases at J, with 9 bases between. Germline values: CDR1 MDHEN, CDR2 SYDVKM. CDR3 region: CASSLARGETQYF. In DNA, the CDR3 is TGTGCCAGCAGTTTAGCTCGCGGGGAGACCCAGTACTTC.

The chain employs TRBV24-1 and TRBJ2-1; D not certain. Germline CDR1 reads KGHDR; CDR2 reads SFDVKD. The CDR3 is 18 residues long. Trimming removed 12 bases at V and 0 bases at J, with 26 bases between. The chain's CDR3 is CAPAIVAEGKSSYNEQFF. Here the CDR3 DNA reads TGTGCCCCCGCCATAGTGGCGGAAGGAAAAAGCTCCTACAATGAGCAGTTCTTC.

The V gene is TRBV30, the J gene TRBJ2-3; 12 bases are a match to TRBD2. This CDR3 spans 18 amino acids. J lost 6 bases, V lost 1 base, and 14 bases had no gene match. From germline, CDR1 is GTSNPN and CDR2 SVGIG (reference sequence). The CDR3 protein is CAWSGRQATSGRRDTQYF. CDR3 DNA sequence: TGTGCCTGGAGTGGTAGGCAAGCGACTAGCGGGAGACGGGATACGCAGTATTTT.

The rearrangement joins TRBV2 to TRBJ2-3; D is possibly TRBD1 (5 bases). Per germline, CDR1 SNHLY and CDR2 FYNNEI. This CDR3 comprises 15 residues. Trimming took off 4 bases at V and 0 bases at J, with 11 bases between the two ends. The CDR3 loop is CASSGQSPSTDTQYF. The CDR3 bases are TGTGCCAGCAGTGGACAGTCCCCTAGCACAGATACGCAGTATTTT.